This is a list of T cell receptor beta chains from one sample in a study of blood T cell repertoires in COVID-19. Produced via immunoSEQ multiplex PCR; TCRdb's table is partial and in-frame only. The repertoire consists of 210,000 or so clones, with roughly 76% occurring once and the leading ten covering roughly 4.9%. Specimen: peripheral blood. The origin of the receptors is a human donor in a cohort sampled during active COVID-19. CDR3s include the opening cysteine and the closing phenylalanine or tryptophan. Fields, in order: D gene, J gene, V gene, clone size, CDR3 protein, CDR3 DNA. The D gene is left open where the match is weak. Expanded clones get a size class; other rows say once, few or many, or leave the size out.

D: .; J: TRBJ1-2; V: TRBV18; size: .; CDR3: CASTWTENYGYTF; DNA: TGTGCCAGCACTTGGACTGAGAACTATGGCTACACCTTC
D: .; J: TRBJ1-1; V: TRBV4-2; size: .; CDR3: CASSQDKFRARIEAFF; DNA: TGTGCCAGCAGCCAAGATAAGTTCAGGGCGCGAATTGAAGCTTTCTTT
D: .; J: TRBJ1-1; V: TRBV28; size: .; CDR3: CASSLRQFGAGAFF; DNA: TGTGCCAGCAGTTTAAGGCAGTTTGGGGCCGGAGCTTTCTTT
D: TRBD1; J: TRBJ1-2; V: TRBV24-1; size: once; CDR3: CATSDPGQDYGYTF; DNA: TGTGCCACCAGTGATCCGGGACAGGACTATGGCTACACCTTC
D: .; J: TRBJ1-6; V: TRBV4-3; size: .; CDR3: CASSQDLIRGIDSPLHF; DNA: TGCGCCAGCAGCCAAGATCTGATACGGGGGATTGATTCACCCCTCCACTTT
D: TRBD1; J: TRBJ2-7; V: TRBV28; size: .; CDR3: CASSRTGIYEQYF; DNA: TGTGCCAGCAGTCGGACAGGGATCTACGAGCAGTACTTC
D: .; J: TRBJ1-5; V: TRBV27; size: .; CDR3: CASSLFQGGQPQHF; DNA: TGTGCCAGCAGTTTATTCCAAGGCGGGCAGCCCCAGCATTTT
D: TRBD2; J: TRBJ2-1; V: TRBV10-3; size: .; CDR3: CAISGLAGGYNEQFF; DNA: TGTGCCATCAGTGGCCTAGCGGGAGGGTACAATGAGCAGTTCTTC
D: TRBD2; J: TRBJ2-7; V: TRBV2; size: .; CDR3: CASSDPSGRFNLPHEQYF; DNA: TGTGCCAGCAGTGACCCTAGCGGGAGATTTAATTTGCCCCACGAGCAGTACTTC
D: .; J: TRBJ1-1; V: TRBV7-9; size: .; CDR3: CASSPEDSLNTEAFF; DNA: TGTGCCAGCAGCCCGGAGGACAGCTTGAACACTGAAGCTTTCTTT
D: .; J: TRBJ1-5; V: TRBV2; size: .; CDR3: CASKEVGRSNQPQHF; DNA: TGTGCCAGCAAGGAGGTCGGTCGTAGCAATCAGCCCCAGCATTTT
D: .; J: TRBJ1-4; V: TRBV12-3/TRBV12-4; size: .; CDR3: CASTQTGTGKLFF; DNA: TGTGCCAGCACCCAGACCGGGACTGGAAAACTGTTTTTT
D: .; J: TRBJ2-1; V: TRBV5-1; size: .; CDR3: CASTYLSYNEQFF; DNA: TGCGCGAGCACCTACCTCTCCTACAATGAGCAGTTCTTC
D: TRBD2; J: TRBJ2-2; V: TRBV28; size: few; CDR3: CASQRGGSTGELFF; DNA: TGTGCCAGCCAACGGGGCGGGAGCACCGGGGAGCTGTTTTTT
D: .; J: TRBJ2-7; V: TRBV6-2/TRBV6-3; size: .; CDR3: CASSYSAGGAGEQYF; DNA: TGTGCCAGCAGTTACTCGGCTGGGGGCGCGGGCGAGCAGTACTTC
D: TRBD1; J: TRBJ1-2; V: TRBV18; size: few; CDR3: CASSPDRRDYGYTF; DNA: TGTGCCAGCTCACCGGACAGGAGGGACTATGGCTACACCTTC
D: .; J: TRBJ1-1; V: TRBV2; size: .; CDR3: CASSEVAGDEDTEAFF; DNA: TGTGCCAGCAGTGAAGTGGCAGGGGATGAGGACACTGAAGCTTTCTTT
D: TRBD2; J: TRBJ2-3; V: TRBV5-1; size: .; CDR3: CASSRGLAGGQDTQYF; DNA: TGCGCCAGCAGCCGAGGACTAGCGGGAGGGCAGGATACGCAGTATTTT
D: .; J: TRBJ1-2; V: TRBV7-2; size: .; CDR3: CASSLGGPGTHYGYTF; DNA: TGTGCCAGCAGCTTAGGGGGGCCGGGAACACACTATGGCTACACCTTC
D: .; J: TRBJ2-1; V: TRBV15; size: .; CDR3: CATSRDPPWGGGRNEQFF; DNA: TGTGCCACCAGCAGAGATCCCCCCTGGGGAGGGGGTAGGAATGAGCAGTTCTTC
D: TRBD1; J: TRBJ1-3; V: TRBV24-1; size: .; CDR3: CATSESRTGPGNTIYF; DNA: TGTGCCACCAGTGAATCCCGGACAGGACCTGGAAACACCATATATTTT
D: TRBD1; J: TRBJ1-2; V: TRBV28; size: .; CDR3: CASSVPGTGVGYTF; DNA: TGTGCCAGCAGTGTCCCCGGGACAGGGGTGGGCTACACCTTC
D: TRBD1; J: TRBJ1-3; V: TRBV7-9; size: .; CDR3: CASSSTGTGNTIYF; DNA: TGTGCCAGCAGCTCGACAGGGACTGGAAACACCATATATTTT
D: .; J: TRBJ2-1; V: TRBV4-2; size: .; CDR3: CASSQKRGDLSSYNEQFF; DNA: TGTGCCAGCAGCCAAAAAAGAGGAGACCTGAGCTCCTACAATGAGCAGTTCTTC
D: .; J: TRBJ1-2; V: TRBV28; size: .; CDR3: CASRTRANYGYTF; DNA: TGTGCCAGCAGGACAAGAGCTAACTATGGCTACACCTTC
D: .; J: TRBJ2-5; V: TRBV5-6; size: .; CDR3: CASSLEAGETQYF; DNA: TGTGCCAGCAGCTTGGAGGCAGGGGAGACCCAGTACTTC
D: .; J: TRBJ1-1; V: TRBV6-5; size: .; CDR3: CASSYSVRNTEAFF; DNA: TGTGCCAGCAGTTACTCAGTGAGGAACACTGAAGCTTTCTTT
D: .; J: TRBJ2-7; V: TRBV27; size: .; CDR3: CASSFLTSYEQYF; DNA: TGTGCCAGCAGTTTCCTGACAAGCTACGAGCAGTACTTC
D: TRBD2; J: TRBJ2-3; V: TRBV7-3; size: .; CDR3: CASSLMGVAGTADTQYF; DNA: TGTGCCAGCAGCTTAATGGGGGTAGCGGGAACCGCAGATACGCAGTATTTT
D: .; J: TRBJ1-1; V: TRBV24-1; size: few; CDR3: CATRGGDGYTEAFF; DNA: TGTGCCACCAGGGGGGGGGACGGCTACACTGAAGCTTTCTTT
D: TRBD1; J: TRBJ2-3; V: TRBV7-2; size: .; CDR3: CASSLLRTGGTDTQYF; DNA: TGTGCCAGCAGCTTACTCCGGACAGGGGGGACAGATACGCAGTATTTT
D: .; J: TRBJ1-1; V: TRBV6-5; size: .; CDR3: CASSYSRGTEAFF; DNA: TGTGCCAGCAGTTACTCGCGAGGGACTGAAGCTTTCTTT
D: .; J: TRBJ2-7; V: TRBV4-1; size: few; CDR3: CASSIRPGQYEQYF; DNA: TGCGCCAGCAGCATACGACCGGGACAATACGAGCAGTACTTC
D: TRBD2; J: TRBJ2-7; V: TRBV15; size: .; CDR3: CATSRDGRGTRYEQYF; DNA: TGTGCCACCAGCAGAGATGGGAGGGGTACCCGCTACGAGCAGTACTTC
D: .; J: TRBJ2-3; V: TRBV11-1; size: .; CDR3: CASSLGADTQYF; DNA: TGTGCCAGCAGCCTAGGGGCGGATACGCAGTATTTT
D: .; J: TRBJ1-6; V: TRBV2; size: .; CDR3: CASSLSELGSPLHF; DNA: TGTGCCAGCAGTCTCTCGGAGTTGGGTTCACCCCTCCACTTT
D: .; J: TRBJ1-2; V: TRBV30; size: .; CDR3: CASHQGSYGYTF; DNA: TGTGCCTCCCACCAGGGGAGCTATGGCTACACCTTC
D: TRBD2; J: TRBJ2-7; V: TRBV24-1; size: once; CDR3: CATSDSRGGPYEQYF; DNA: TGTGCCACCAGTGATAGCCGGGGGGGGCCCTACGAGCAGTACTTC
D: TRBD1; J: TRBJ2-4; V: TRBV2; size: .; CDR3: CASRSGQGKNIQYF; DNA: TGTGCCAGCAGGTCGGGACAGGGGAAAAACATTCAGTACTTC
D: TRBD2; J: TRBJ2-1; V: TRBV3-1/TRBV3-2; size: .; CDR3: CASSLLTSGRANEQFF; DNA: TGTGCCAGCAGCCTCTTGACTAGCGGGAGGGCCAATGAGCAGTTCTTC
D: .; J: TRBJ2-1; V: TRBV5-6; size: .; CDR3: CASSLGLQGGNEQFF; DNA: TGTGCCAGCAGCTTGGGACTCCAGGGGGGCAATGAGCAGTTCTTC
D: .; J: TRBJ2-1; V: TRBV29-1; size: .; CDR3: CSVEDPGGRFVGEQFF; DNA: TGCAGCGTTGAAGATCCCGGGGGTCGATTCGTCGGTGAGCAGTTCTTC
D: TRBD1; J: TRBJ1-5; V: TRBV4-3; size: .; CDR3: CASSQEGTGSQPQHF; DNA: TGCGCCAGCAGCCAAGAAGGGACAGGGAGTCAGCCCCAGCATTTT
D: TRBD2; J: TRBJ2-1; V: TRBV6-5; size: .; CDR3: CASSWGGTNEQFF; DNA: TGTGCCAGCAGTTGGGGGGGGACTAATGAGCAGTTCTTC
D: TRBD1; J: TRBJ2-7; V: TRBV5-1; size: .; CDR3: CASSLGGTGAFYEQYF; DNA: TGCGCCAGCAGCTTGGGAGGGACAGGGGCCTTCTACGAGCAGTACTTC
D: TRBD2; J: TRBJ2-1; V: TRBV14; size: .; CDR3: CASSQTSGGKYNEQFF; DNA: TGTGCCAGCAGCCAAACTAGCGGTGGGAAGTACAATGAGCAGTTCTTC
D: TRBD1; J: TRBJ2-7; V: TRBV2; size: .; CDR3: CASSARQGFNEQYF; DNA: TGTGCCAGCAGTGCCAGACAGGGTTTCAACGAGCAGTACTTC
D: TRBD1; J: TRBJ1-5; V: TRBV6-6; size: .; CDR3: CASSDRAQQPQHF; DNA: TGTGCCAGCTCAGACAGGGCACAACAGCCCCAGCATTTT
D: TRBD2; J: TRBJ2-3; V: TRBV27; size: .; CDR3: CASRVAGGLADTQYF; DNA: TGTGCCAGCAGAGTAGCGGGAGGGTTGGCAGATACGCAGTATTTT